This passage covers 28 T cell receptor beta chains from one sample sequenced in a study of T cell changes during pregnancy in multiple sclerosis. Sequencing was performed with immunoSEQ multiplex PCR; in TCRdb, only in-frame clones are kept and a portion is missing. The table has approximately 60,000 clones, approximately 90% seen once. Sequenced material: CD4+ T cells from peripheral blood mononuclear cells, taken in the second trimester of pregnancy. The source of these receptors is a female donor with multiple sclerosis, enrolled in a pregnancy study.

This clone was observed a handful of times. The chain recombines TRBV4-1 with TRBJ2-2; tentative D call: TRBD2 (5 bases). Trimming removed 3 bases from V and 4 bases from J, with 15 bases in between. The V gene's germline CDR1 is MGHRA and CDR2 YSYEKL. This CDR3 contains 16 residues. DNA for the CDR3: TGCGCCAGCAGCCACCGTGAGGGCGAGTTCACCGGGGAGCTGTTTTTT. Protein: CASSHREGEFTGELFF.

This chain uses TRBV5-4 with TRBJ1-4; TRBD1 agrees at 9 bases. Germline lookup yields CDR1 SGHNT and CDR2 YYREEE (reference sequence). V shed 1 base and J 6 bases; nucleotides not matched to a gene: 4. This CDR3 has 15 amino acids. The CDR3 reads CASSLTGGPDEKLFF. Here the CDR3 DNA reads TGTGCCAGCAGCTTGACAGGGGGCCCCGATGAAAAACTGTTTTTT.

V and J are TRBV10-3 and TRBJ2-1, with TRBD2 as a possible D gene (6 bases). CDR3 length: 16 residues. Looked up from germline, CDR1 is ENHRY and CDR2 is SYGVKD. Trimming took off 4 bases at V and 0 bases at J, with 13 bases between the two ends. Here the CDR3 DNA reads TGTGCCATCAGTGGGGGGGTCAAGAGCTCCTACAATGAGCAGTTCTTC. Amino acids: CAISGGVKSSYNEQFF.

The chain joins TRBV5-1 to TRBJ1-2, with TRBD1 matching over 11 bases. Germline CDR1 SGHRS, CDR2 YFSETQ. V lost 6 bases, J lost 3 bases, and 7 bases stayed unmatched. This CDR3 is 15 amino acids long. CDR3 nucleotides: TGCGCCAGCACCCGGGGACAGGGGGGCGACTATGGCTACACCTTC. It yields the protein CASTRGQGGDYGYTF.

J is TRBJ1-1 and V is TRBV5-1, with D perhaps matching TRBD1 (5 bases). The CDR3 is made up of 14 amino acids. The ends were cut back, 3 bases at V and 1 base at J, with 10 bases in the middle. Germline loops: CDR1 SGHRS, CDR2 YFSETQ. CDR3 amino acids: CASSSGLTNTEAFF. For the CDR3, the DNA is TGCGCCAGCAGCTCGGGACTCACGAACACTGAAGCTTTCTTT.

V gene TRBV9 combines with J gene TRBJ2-2; 16 nucleotides match TRBD2. CDR1 and CDR2 from the germline V gene are SGDLS and YYNGEE. V trimming: 3 bases; J trimming: 6 bases; junction bases outside the gene matches: 2. There are 16 residues in the CDR3. The DNA of the CDR3 is TGTGCCAGCAGCGCGGGACTAGCGGGGGGGGCCGGGGAGCTGTTTTTT. This translates into CASSAGLAGGAGELFF.

This chain connects TRBV15 to TRBJ1-2; unclear D gene. This CDR3 comprises 11 residues. V was clipped by 0 bases and J by 7 bases, with 3 bases between them. The germline V gene encodes CDR1 LNHNV and CDR2 YYDKDF (reference sequence). CDR3 residues: CATSRDVGYTF. The CDR3 DNA is TGTGCCACCAGCAGAGACGTTGGCTACACCTTC. The full variable domain, rest sourced from reference TRBV15 and TRBJ1-2, is DAMVIQNPRYQVTQFGKPVTLSCSQTLNHNVMYWYQQKSSQAPKLLFHYYDKDFNNEADTPDNFQSRRPNTSFCFLDIRSPGLGDTAMYLCATSRDVGYTFGSGTRLTVV.

The V gene is TRBV5-1, the J gene TRBJ2-7, with 7 positions matching TRBD1. The germline V gene has CDR1 SGHRS and CDR2 YFSETQ. The CDR3 runs to 16 residues. V dropped 0 bases and J dropped 3; count of bases not matched to a gene: 9. In DNA, the CDR3 is TGCGCCAGCAGCTTGGCCCTCGGGACAGCCGGCTACGAGCAGTACTTC. Translated: CASSLALGTAGYEQYF.

The rearrangement uses TRBV11-3 and TRBJ2-2; D is perhaps TRBD1 (5 bases). The CDR3 length is 15 residues. V gave up 1 base and J gave up 1 base, with 7 bases separating them. Looked up from germline, CDR1 is SGHNT and CDR2 is YENEEA. CDR3 region: CASSLGTGNTGELFF. CDR3 DNA sequence: TGTGCCAGCAGCTTAGGTACAGGGAACACCGGGGAGCTGTTTTTT.

The chain employs TRBV19 and TRBJ1-5, with D possibly being TRBD1 (5 bases). The V gene's germline CDR1 is LNHDA and CDR2 SQIVND (reference sequence). The CDR3 has 14 amino acids. V gave up 5 bases and J gave up 4 bases, with 12 bases separating them. The CDR3 spells CASSAAGLNQPQHF. CDR3 in DNA: TGTGCCAGTAGTGCCGCAGGGTTAAATCAGCCCCAGCATTTT.

V and J are TRBV14 and TRBJ2-1, with D possibly TRBD2 on 5 matching bases. CDR1 SGHDN and CDR2 FVKESK come from the germline V gene. CDR3 length: 15 residues. V shed 0 bases and J shed 4 bases, with 10 bases lying between them. The CDR3: CASSQDLGGYNEQFF. The CDR3 nucleotides read TGTGCCAGCAGCCAAGATCTTGGAGGTTACAATGAGCAGTTCTTC.

J is TRBJ1-2 and V is TRBV28; tentative D call: TRBD1 (5 bases). Germline lookup yields CDR1 MDHEN and CDR2 SYDVKM. Trimming took 6 bases from V and 8 from J, leaving 19 bases between them. CDR3 length: 14 amino acids. CDR3 bases: TGTGCCAGCAGACCCGGAGGGGAGAAAATGGGCTACACCTTC. It codes for CASRPGGEKMGYTF.

This clone was observed a single time. This sequence joins TRBV25-1 and TRBJ1-1; perhaps TRBD1 as D (5 bases). V was shortened by 7 bases and J by 6 bases, with 12 bases between the two germline ends. The CDR3 has 12 amino acids. Germline V lookup: CDR1 MGHDK, CDR2 SYGVNS. CDR3 nucleotide sequence: TGTGCCAGCAAAAGGGGTGGACCTGAAGCTTTCTTT. Encoded protein: CASKRGGPEAFF.

The V gene is TRBV6-5, the J gene TRBJ1-5; maybe TRBD1 (5 bases). Germline V CDR1 and CDR2: MNHEY, SVGAGI. The CDR3 contains 13 residues. The V and J ends lost 2 bases and 4 bases respectively, with 6 bases between them. CDR3 in DNA: TGTGCCAGCAGTTACGACAGAAATCAGCCCCAGCATTTT. It codes for CASSYDRNQPQHF.

This chain uses TRBV19 with TRBJ2-6; maybe TRBD2 (5 bases). V lost 10 bases and J lost 3, with 19 bases in between. The CDR3 consists of 16 residues. Germline loops: CDR1 LNHDA, CDR2 SQIVND (reference sequence). The CDR3 region is CATSGSHAGGANVLTF. The CDR3 nucleotides read TGTGCCACCTCGGGATCTCACGCTGGTGGGGCCAACGTCCTGACTTTC.

In its sample, this clone was seen a few times. The rearrangement links TRBV7-9 to TRBJ1-1; no reliable D call. The germline gives CDR1 SEHNR, CDR2 FQNEAQ (reference sequence). This CDR3 region has 13 residues. Trimming removed 4 bases from V and 5 bases from J, with 11 bases in between. CDR3 DNA: TGTGCCAGCAGCTCCCCTCGGAGGACTGAAGCTTTCTTT. Translated, it gives CASSSPRRTEAFF.

This clone is a singleton in its sample. The J gene is TRBJ1-1, the V gene TRBV19; 7 positions match TRBD1. Per germline, CDR1 LNHDA and CDR2 SQIVND (reference sequence). The junction had 17 bases not matched to a gene; V was cut back by 6 bases and J by 4 bases. This CDR3 region has 17 residues. This CDR3 reads CASSPSRGPPLPTEAFF. In DNA, the CDR3 is TGTGCCAGTAGCCCCTCTAGGGGGCCCCCGCTGCCCACTGAAGCTTTCTTT.

The chain joins TRBV6-1 to TRBJ2-7; 7 bases are shared with TRBD1. CDR3 size: 14 residues. Germline-derived CDR1 and CDR2 are MNHNS and SASEGT. Unmatched junction bases numbered 7, after V lost 4 bases and J lost 4 bases. The CDR3 protein is CASSANQGEYEQYF. The CDR3 DNA reads as TGTGCCAGCAGTGCTAATCAGGGGGAATACGAGCAGTACTTC.

This clone occurred once. The chain is built from TRBV10-3 and TRBJ2-7; 8 nucleotides agree with TRBD2. Looked up from germline, CDR1 is ENHRY and CDR2 is SYGVKD. The CDR3 runs 14 residues. Trimming at V came to 4 bases and at J to 3 bases, leaving 5 bases not matched to a gene. Here the CDR3 DNA reads TGTGCCATCAGTGGCGATAGCGGGGTCTACGAGCAGTACTTC. Protein product: CAISGDSGVYEQYF.

CDR3 sequence (DNA): TGTGCCAGTAGTACCCTTTTCGACAGGGGCCGCCAAGACACTGAAGCTTTCTTT. This codes for CASSTLFDRGRQDTEAFF. The chain employs TRBV19 and TRBJ1-1; 8 nucleotides agree with TRBD1. The CDR3 covers 18 residues. The germline CDR1 and CDR2 sequences are LNHDA and SQIVND (reference sequence). Trimming removed 4 bases from V and 3 bases from J; junction bases left unmatched: 16.

The V and J genes are TRBV6-1 and TRBJ1-1; 7 positions match TRBD1. With 4 bases clipped from V and 11 bases from J, the junction kept 7 bases outside the gene matches. The CDR3 consists of 12 residues. CDR1 and CDR2 (germline): MNHNS, SASEGT. The CDR3 spells CASSVKGARAFF. In nucleotides, the CDR3 is TGTGCCAGCAGTGTAAAGGGGGCGCGCGCTTTCTTT.

The V and J genes are TRBV5-1 and TRBJ2-5; 12 bases agree with TRBD2. The germline V gene encodes CDR1 SGHRS and CDR2 YFSETQ. The CDR3 sequence is 15 residues long. Unmatched junction bases numbered 1, after V lost 0 bases and J lost 4 bases. Written as DNA, the CDR3 is TGCGCCAGCAGCTTGGCTAGCGGGAGGGGAGAGACCCAGTACTTC. Its translation: CASSLASGRGETQYF.

CDR3 nucleotides: TGTGCCAGCAGTTACTCGAGGCAGGGGAACACTGAAGCTTTCTTT. This encodes CASSYSRQGNTEAFF. V gene TRBV6-5 combines with J gene TRBJ1-1, with D tentatively TRBD1 (5 bases). Germline assignment: CDR1 MNHEY and CDR2 SVGAGI. V lost 0 bases and J 1 base, leaving 9 bases between the germline ends. The CDR3 has 15 residues.

V is TRBV28 and J is TRBJ2-3; no clear D. Trimming took 6 bases from V and 1 from J, leaving 11 bases between them. Germline assignment: CDR1 MDHEN and CDR2 SYDVKM. This CDR3 region has 14 residues. CDR3 nucleotide sequence: TGTGCCAGCAGCGAGACTTCTCGCACAGATACGCAGTATTTT. It translates to CASSETSRTDTQYF.

The chain combines TRBV7-2 with TRBJ2-2, with TRBD2 as a possible D gene (6 bases). V was shortened by 1 base and J by 4 bases, with 13 bases between the two germline ends. This CDR3 comprises 16 residues. CDR1 is SGHTA and CDR2 is FQGNSA in the germline V gene. The CDR3 sequence: CASSLGGRLLTGELFF. The CDR3 DNA reads TGTGCCAGCAGCTTAGGGGGGAGGCTCCTCACCGGGGAGCTGTTTTTT.

This sequence joins TRBV9 and TRBJ2-2, with 7 bases lining up with TRBD1. Germline V gene sequence: CDR1 SGDLS, CDR2 YYNGEE. This CDR3 is built from 16 residues. Germline trimming cut 0 bases from V and 5 bases from J; bases unmatched to any gene: 7. This CDR3 reads CASSVGVRGTTGELFF. The CDR3, as DNA: TGTGCCAGCAGCGTAGGGGTCAGGGGGACGACCGGGGAGCTGTTTTTT.

V and J are TRBV7-9 and TRBJ2-1; possible D gene TRBD2, 6 bases. This CDR3 has 15 amino acids. Germline V lookup: CDR1 SEHNR, CDR2 FQNEAQ (reference sequence). V was pared by 4 bases and J by 4 bases, with 14 bases between. CDR3 amino acids: CASSSRGSAYNEQFF. In DNA form, the CDR3 reads TGTGCCAGCAGCTCGCGGGGATCCGCTTACAATGAGCAGTTCTTC.

This chain connects TRBV11-3 to TRBJ1-1, with unresolved D. Germline V gives CDR1 SGHNT, CDR2 YENEEA. This CDR3 is 13 amino acids long. Trimming removed 1 base from V and 1 base from J, with 4 bases in between. CDR3 residues: CASSLGENTEAFF. The CDR3, as DNA: TGTGCCAGCAGCTTAGGAGAGAACACTGAAGCTTTCTTT.